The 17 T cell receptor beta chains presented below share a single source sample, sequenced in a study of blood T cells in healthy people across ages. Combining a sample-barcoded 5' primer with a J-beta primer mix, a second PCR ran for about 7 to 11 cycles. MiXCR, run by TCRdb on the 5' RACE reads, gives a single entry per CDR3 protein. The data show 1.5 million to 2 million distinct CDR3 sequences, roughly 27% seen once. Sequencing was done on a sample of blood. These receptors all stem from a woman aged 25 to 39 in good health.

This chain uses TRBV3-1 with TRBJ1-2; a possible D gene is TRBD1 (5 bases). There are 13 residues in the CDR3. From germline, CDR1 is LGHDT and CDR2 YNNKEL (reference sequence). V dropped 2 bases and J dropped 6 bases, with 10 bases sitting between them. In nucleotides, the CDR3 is TGTGCCAGCAGCCAAAGGGGCGGGGATGGCTACACCTTC. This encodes CASSQRGGDGYTF.

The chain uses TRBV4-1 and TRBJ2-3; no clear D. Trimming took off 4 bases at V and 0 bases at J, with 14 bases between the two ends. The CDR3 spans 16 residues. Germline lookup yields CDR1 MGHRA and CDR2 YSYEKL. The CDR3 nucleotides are TGCGCCAGCAGCCCTGAGGTCGGAGTTAGCACAGATACGCAGTATTTT. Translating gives CASSPEVGVSTDTQYF.

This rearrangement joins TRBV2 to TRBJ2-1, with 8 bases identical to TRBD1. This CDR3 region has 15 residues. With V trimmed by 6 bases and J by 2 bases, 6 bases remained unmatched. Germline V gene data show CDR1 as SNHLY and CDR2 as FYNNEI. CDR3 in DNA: TGTGCCAGCAGGCCCGGACAGGGAGCCTACAATGAGCAGTTCTTC. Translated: CASRPGQGAYNEQFF. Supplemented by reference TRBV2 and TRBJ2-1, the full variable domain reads EPEVTQTPSHQVTQMGQEVILRCVPISNHLYFYWYRQILGQKVEFLVSFYNNEISEKSEIFDDQFSVERPDGSNFTLKIRSTKLEDSAMYFCASRPGQGAYNEQFFGPGTRLTVL.

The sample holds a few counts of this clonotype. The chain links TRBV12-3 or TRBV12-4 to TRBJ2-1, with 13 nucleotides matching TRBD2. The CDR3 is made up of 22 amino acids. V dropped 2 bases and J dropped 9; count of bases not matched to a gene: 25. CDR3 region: CASSLRNRFGLAGVSRLAEQFF. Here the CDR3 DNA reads TGTGCCAGCAGTTTAAGAAATCGATTCGGACTAGCGGGAGTCAGTCGGCTGGCTGAGCAGTTCTTC.

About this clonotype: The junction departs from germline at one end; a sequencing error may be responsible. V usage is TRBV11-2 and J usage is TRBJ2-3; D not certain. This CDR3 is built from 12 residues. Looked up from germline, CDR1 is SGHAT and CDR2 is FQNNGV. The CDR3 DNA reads TGTGCCAGCAGCCACCAGAAAGATGCGCAGTATTTT. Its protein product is CASSHQKDAQYF.

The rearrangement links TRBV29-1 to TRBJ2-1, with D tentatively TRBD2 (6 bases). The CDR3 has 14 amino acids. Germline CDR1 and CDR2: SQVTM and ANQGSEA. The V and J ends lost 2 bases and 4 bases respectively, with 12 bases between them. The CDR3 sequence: CSVESRDEYNEQFF. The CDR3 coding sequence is TGCAGCGTTGAATCGCGGGATGAGTACAATGAGCAGTTCTTC.

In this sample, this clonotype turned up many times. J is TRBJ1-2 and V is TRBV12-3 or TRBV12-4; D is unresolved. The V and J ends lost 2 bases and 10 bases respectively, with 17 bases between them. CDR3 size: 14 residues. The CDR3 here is CASSLQEKEEDYTF. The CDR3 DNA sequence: TGTGCCAGCAGTTTACAGGAAAAGGAAGAAGACTACACCTTC.

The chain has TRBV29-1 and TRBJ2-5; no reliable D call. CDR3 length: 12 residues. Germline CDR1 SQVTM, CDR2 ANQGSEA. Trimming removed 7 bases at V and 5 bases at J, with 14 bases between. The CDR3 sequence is CSASVGVETQYF. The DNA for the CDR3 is TGCAGCGCCAGCGTTGGGGTGGAGACCCAGTACTTC.

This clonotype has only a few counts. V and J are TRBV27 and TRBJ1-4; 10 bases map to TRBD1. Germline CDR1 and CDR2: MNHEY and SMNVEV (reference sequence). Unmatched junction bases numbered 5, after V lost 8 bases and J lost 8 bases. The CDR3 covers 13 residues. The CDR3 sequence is CASRGQGEEKLFF. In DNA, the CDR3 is TGTGCCAGCCGAGGACAGGGGGAGGAAAAACTGTTTTTT.

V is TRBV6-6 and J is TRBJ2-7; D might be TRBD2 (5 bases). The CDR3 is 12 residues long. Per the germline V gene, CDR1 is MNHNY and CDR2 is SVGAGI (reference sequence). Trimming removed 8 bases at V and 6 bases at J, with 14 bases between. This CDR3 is CASGSGIPEQYF. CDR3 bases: TGTGCCAGCGGATCCGGGATCCCCGAGCAGTACTTC.

CDR3 protein: CASSFRREGEGETQYF. CDR3 nucleotide sequence: TGCGCCAGCAGCTTTCGGCGGGAGGGAGAGGGAGAGACCCAGTACTTC. V and J are TRBV5-1 and TRBJ2-7; TRBD2 matches 9 bases. Gene TRBJ2-5 matches the end of the DNA better, so the J call may be wrong. This CDR3 is built from 16 residues. The germline gives CDR1 SGHRS, CDR2 YFSETQ.

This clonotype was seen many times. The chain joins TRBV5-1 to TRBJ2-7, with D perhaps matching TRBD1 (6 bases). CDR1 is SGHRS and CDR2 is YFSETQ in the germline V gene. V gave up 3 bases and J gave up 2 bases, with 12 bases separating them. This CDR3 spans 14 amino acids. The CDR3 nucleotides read TGCGCCAGCAGCTGGGACACCCTGACCTACGAGCAGTACTTC. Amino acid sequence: CASSWDTLTYEQYF.

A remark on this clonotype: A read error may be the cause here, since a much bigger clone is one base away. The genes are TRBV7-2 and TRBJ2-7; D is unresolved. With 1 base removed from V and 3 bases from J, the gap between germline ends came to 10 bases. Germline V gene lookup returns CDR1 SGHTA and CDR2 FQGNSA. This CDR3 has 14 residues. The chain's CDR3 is CASSLEARGYEQYF. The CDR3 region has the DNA TGTGCCAGCAGCTTAGAGGCTAGAGGCTACGAGCAGTACTTC.

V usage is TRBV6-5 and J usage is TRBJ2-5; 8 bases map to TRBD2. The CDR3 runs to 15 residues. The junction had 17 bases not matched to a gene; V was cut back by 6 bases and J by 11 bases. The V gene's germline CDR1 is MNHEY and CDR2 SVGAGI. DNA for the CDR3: TGTGCCAGCAGCTACGCCGGGGTAGCGGGGAATGAGCAGTACTTC. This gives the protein CASSYAGVAGNEQYF.

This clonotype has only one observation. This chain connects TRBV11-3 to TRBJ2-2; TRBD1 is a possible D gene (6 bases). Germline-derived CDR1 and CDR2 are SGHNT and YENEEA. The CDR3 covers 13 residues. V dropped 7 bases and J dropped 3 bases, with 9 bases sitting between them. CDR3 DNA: TGTGCCAGCAAAAACAGGGACACCGGGGAGCTGTTTTTT. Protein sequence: CASKNRDTGELFF.

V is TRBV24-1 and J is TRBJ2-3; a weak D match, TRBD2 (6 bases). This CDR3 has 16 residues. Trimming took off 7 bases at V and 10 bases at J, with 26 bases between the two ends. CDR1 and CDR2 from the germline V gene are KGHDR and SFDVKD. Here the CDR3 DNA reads TGTGCCACCAGCTCGTCGCCGACCGGGGGACGGGATGCGCAGTATTTT. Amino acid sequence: CATSSSPTGGRDAQYF.

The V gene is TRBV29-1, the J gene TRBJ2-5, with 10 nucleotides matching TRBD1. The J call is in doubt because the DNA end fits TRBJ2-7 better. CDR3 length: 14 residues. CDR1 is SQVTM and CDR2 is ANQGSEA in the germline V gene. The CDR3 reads CSVRQGAAPYEQYF. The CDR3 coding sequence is TGCAGCGTTAGACAGGGGGCCGCCCCATACGAGCAGTACTTC.